Here is one TCR beta chain with its context. Enrollment of patients from Seattle took place during active infection, with longitudinal follow-up. Original analysis: Reference gene primers were amplified, and this amplification served to estimate nucleated cell counts. Data came from immunoSEQ multiplex PCR; TCRdb stores just in-frame clones and leaves some out. V and J calls and clone size come straight from that table; D and trimming were deduced from the DNA. The table includes under 250,000 clones, almost 85% detected once. This specimen belongs to a study of blood T cell repertoires in COVID-19. Across the whole study: Some COVID-19 samples were acute and others convalescent; all came from the United States, Italy and Spain.

This CDR3 has 16 residues. Germline CDR1 is GTSNPN and CDR2 is SVGIG (reference sequence). The germline V and J ends were trimmed by 2 bases and 12 bases, with 23 bases remaining between them. The material sequenced was peripheral blood. The sequence was obtained from a man in his forties or fifties with COVID-19, enrolled during active disease. The V and J genes are TRBV30 and TRBJ1-6, with a tentative D call TRBD1 (5 bases). CDR3 residues: CAWSPNPTDRKLPLHF. The CDR3 DNA is TGTGCCTGGAGTCCCAACCCAACCGACAGAAAGTTACCCCTCCACTTT.